Presented here are 10 T cell receptor beta chains from one specimen sequenced in a study of cytomegalovirus exposure and HLA in healthy donors. In the PCR, 60 Vbeta and 13 Jbeta primers were used. Assay: immunoSEQ multiplex PCR; the TCRdb copy retains only in-frame clones and omits some. Here the sample spans 75,000 to 100,000 clones, 65% to 85% being singletons. Sequenced sample: PBMCs. The receptor source for this set is a man aged 35 to 55 in good health and CMV-seronegative.

The chain uses TRBV30 and TRBJ1-1, with 7 positions matching TRBD1. The V gene end was trimmed by 3 bases and the J gene end by 2 bases; junction bases not matched to a gene: 9. CDR3 length: 15 amino acids. The V gene's germline CDR1 is GTSNPN and CDR2 SVGIG (reference sequence). The CDR3 bases are TGTGCCTGGAGACCCCCCAGGGGGATCAACACTGAAGCTTTCTTT. Its translation: CAWRPPRGINTEAFF.

The genes are TRBV6-6 and TRBJ2-7, with 10 bases identical to TRBD1. The trim removed 10 bases at V and 7 bases at J, leaving 4 bases unmatched. This CDR3 region has 11 residues. Germline CDR1 and CDR2: MNHNY and SVGAGI (reference sequence). As DNA, the CDR3 is TGTGCCATCGGGGACAGGGGTGAGCAGTACTTC. It encodes CAIGDRGEQYF.

V usage is TRBV6-5 and J usage is TRBJ2-7; a possible D gene is TRBD1 (5 bases). V was trimmed by 2 bases and J by 2 bases, leaving 10 bases between them. This CDR3 spans 14 amino acids. CDR1 and CDR2 from the germline V gene are MNHEY and SVGAGI. CDR3 sequence (DNA): TGTGCCAGCAGTTACCTCACCAGGGCCTACGAGCAGTACTTC. Its protein product is CASSYLTRAYEQYF.

The CDR3 DNA reads as TGTGCCAGCACCGAATTAGCGGGTTCGAGAAACACCGGGGAGCTGTTTTTT. Translation: CASTELAGSRNTGELFF. The chain combines TRBV28 with TRBJ2-2, with 7 bases matching TRBD2. The CDR3 runs 17 residues. Trimming removed 7 bases from V and 2 bases from J; junction bases left unmatched: 13. The germline CDR1 and CDR2 sequences are MDHEN and SYDVKM.

J is TRBJ1-1 and V is TRBV5-4; D unresolved. The CDR3 covers 15 residues. V was trimmed by 0 bases and J by 0 bases, leaving 9 bases between them. Germline V gene lookup returns CDR1 SGHNT and CDR2 YYREEE (reference sequence). The CDR3 DNA reads TGTGCCAGCAGCTTGGTTCGGGGAATGAACACTGAAGCTTTCTTT. This sequence encodes CASSLVRGMNTEAFF. The whole variable domain, filled in from reference TRBV5-4 and TRBJ1-1, reads ETGVTQSPTHLIKTRGQQVTLRCSSQSGHNTVSWYQQALGQGPQFIFQYYREEENGRGNFPPRFSGLQFPNYSSELNVNALELDDSALYLCASSLVRGMNTEAFFGQGTRLTVV.

Here the CDR3 reads CSAPAGMEAFF. The CDR3, as DNA: TGCAGTGCTCCGGCAGGGATGGAAGCTTTCTTT. This chain connects TRBV20-1 to TRBJ1-1; a possible D gene is TRBD1 (5 bases). The ends were cut back, 5 bases at V and 8 bases at J, with 12 bases in the middle. Germline V gene lookup returns CDR1 DFQATT and CDR2 SNEGSKA (reference sequence). The CDR3 contains 11 residues.

The CDR3, as DNA: TGTGCCAGCAGCACCATCGCGGGGACCGGGGAGCTGTTTTTT. Amino acids: CASSTIAGTGELFF. The V call is TRBV6-6, the J call TRBJ2-2, with D perhaps matching TRBD2 (6 bases). V was pared by 6 bases and J by 5 bases, with 13 bases between. The CDR3 has 14 amino acids. Germline CDR1 reads MNHNY; CDR2 reads SVGAGI (reference sequence).

The chain employs TRBV15 and TRBJ2-3; 8 nucleotides line up with TRBD1. Losses at the gene ends were 4 bases for V and 1 base for J; bases not matched to a gene: 4. CDR3 length: 15 amino acids. Germline-derived CDR1 and CDR2 are LNHNV and YYDKDF (reference sequence). Written as DNA, the CDR3 is TGTGCCACCAGCATCCAACAGGGGGGCACAGATACGCAGTATTTT. As protein: CATSIQQGGTDTQYF.

The chain couples TRBV7-8 to TRBJ2-1; unclear D gene. Germline CDR1 reads SGHVS; CDR2 reads FQNEAQ. Between the trimmed V and J ends, which lost 6 bases and 14 bases, there was a span of 17 bases. The CDR3 contains 12 residues. CDR3 sequence reads: CASRLNDITEFF. The CDR3 coding sequence is TGTGCCAGCAGGCTTAACGACATTACGGAGTTCTTC.

The rearrangement uses TRBV19 and TRBJ2-7; TRBD1 aligns across 9 bases. CDR3 length: 15 residues. The V gene's germline CDR1 is LNHDA and CDR2 SQIVND (reference sequence). The V segment lost 1 base and the J segment 8 bases; nucleotides outside the gene matches: 9. The DNA for the CDR3 is TGTGCCAGTAGTATAGGCGGGGACAGGGTCGGGAAGCAGTACTTC. Residues: CASSIGGDRVGKQYF.